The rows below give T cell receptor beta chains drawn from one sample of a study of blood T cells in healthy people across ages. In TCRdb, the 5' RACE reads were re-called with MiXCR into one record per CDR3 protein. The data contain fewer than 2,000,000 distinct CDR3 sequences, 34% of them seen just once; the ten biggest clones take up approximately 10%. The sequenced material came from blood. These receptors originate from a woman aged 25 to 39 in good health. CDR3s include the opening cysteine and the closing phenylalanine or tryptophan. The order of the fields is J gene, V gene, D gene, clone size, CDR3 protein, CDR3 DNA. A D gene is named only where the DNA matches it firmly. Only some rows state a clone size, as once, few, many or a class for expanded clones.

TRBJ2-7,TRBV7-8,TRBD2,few,CASSPGLAGTTYEQYF,TGTGCCAGCAGCCCGGGACTAGCGGGGACAACCTACGAGCAGTACTTC
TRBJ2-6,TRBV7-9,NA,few,CASSLALRDQQGTGANVLTF,TGTGCCAGCAGCTTAGCGCTGAGGGATCAACAGGGAACTGGGGCCAACGTCCTGACTTTC
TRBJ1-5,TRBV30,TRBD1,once,CAWSPTGADQPQHF,TGTGCCTGGAGTCCGACAGGGGCTGATCAGCCCCAGCATTTT
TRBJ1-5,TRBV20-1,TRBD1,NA,CSARGDREYQPQHF,TGCAGTGCTAGGGGGGACAGGGAATATCAGCCCCAGCATTTT
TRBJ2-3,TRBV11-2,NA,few,CASSLIFTASTDTQYF,TGTGCCAGCAGCTTAATTTTTACAGCTAGCACAGATACGCAGTATTTT
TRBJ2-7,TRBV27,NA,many,CASSLLGAGEQYF,TGTGCCAGCAGTTTACTCGGGGCAGGCGAGCAGTACTTC
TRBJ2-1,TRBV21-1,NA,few,CASSNSPSGRKAHEQFF,TGTGCCAGCAGCAATAGTCCTAGCGGGAGAAAGGCCCATGAGCAGTTCTTC
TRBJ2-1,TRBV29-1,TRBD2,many,CSGGLAKANEQFF,TGCAGCGGGGGACTAGCAAAGGCCAATGAGCAGTTCTTC
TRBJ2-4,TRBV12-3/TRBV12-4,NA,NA,CASKTGRVPKNIQYF,TGTGCCAGCAAAACCGGTAGAGTGCCCAAAAACATTCAGTACTTC
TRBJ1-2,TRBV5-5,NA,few,CASSIFMGGYTF,TGTGCCAGCAGCATCTTTATGGGGGGTTACACCTTC
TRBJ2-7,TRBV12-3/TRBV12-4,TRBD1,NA,CASSQTGGGGEQYF,TGTGCCAGCAGTCAAACAGGGGGCGGAGGCGAGCAGTACTTC
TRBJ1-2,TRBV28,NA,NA,CASKKTNYGYTF,TGTGCCAGCAAGAAAACTAACTATGGCTACACCTTC
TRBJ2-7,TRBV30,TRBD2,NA,CAWRSVLGMEAGGEQYF,TGTGCCTGGAGAAGTGTATTAGGGATGGAAGCGGGAGGGGAGCAGTACTTC
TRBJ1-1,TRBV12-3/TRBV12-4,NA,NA,CASVLGTEAFF,TGTGCCAGCGTATTAGGCACTGAAGCTTTCTTT
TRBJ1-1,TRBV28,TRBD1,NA,CASSLPGQTGTEAFF,TGTGCCAGCAGTTTACCGGGACAGACTGGAACTGAAGCTTTCTTT
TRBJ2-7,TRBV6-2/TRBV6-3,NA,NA,CASSYPPRANEQYF,TGTGCCAGCAGTTACCCACCTAGAGCCAATGAGCAGTACTTC
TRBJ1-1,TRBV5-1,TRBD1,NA,CASSIDRGRPEAFF,TGCGCCAGCAGCATTGACAGGGGAAGACCTGAAGCTTTCTTT
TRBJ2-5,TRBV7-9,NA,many,CASSPTPETQYF,TGTGCCAGCAGCCCAACCCCAGAGACCCAGTACTTC
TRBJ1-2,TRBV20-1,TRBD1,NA,CSAWRTGEANYGYTF,TGCAGTGCTTGGCGGACAGGAGAAGCTAACTATGGCTACACCTTC
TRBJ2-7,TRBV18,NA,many,CASSPQRYEQYF,TGTGCCAGCTCACCACAAAGATACGAGCAGTACTTC
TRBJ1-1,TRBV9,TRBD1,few,CASSRGDRGLYTEAFF,TGTGCCAGCAGCAGGGGGGACAGGGGGCTGTACACTGAAGCTTTCTTT
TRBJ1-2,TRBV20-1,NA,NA,CSARVTGSGANYGYTF,TGCAGTGCTAGGGTAACAGGGTCTGGGGCTAACTATGGCTACACCTTC